Given below is one T cell receptor (beta chain) in context. Its antigen is currently unknown. The PCR used 60 Vbeta and 13 Jbeta primers. The method was immunoSEQ multiplex PCR; TCRdb's version includes in-frame clones alone and lacks a portion of them. The sample contains 150,000 or so clones, 60% to 85% of which appear only once. This CDR3 is 15 amino acids long. Germline CDR1 MNHNS, CDR2 SASEGT. J gave up 2 bases and V 5 bases, and 4 bases lay outside the gene matches. The source of the sample is a study of cytomegalovirus exposure and HLA in healthy donors. Study details: About 79 million unique TCRs from HLA-typed donors were held in an early data release. Regarding the study as a whole: In a later analysis, a genetic analysis reported fewer productive-TCR N-insertions in an Asian-associated ancestry cluster than the cohort average. Under in vitro conditions, three CMV-associated chains were confirmed as specific for CMV antigens.

The V call is TRBV6-1, the J call TRBJ1-5; 9 nucleotides align to TRBD1. The sequenced material came from PBMCs. The source of this sequence is a middle-aged woman in good health and CMV-seropositive. The CDR3 region has the DNA TGTGCCAGCAGTACAGGGGGCTGGGGCAATCAGCCCCAGCATTTT. Its protein is CASSTGGWGNQPQHF.